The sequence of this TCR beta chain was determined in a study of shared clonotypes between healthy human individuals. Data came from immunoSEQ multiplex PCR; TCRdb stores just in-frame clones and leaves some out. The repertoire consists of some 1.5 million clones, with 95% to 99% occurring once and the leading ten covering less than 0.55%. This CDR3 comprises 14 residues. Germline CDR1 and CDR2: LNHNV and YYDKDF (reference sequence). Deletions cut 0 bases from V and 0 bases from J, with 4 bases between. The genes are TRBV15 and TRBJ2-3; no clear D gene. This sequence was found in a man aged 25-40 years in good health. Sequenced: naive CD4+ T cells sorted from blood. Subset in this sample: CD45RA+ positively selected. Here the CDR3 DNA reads TGTGCCACCAGCAGAGATGCCAGCACAGATACGCAGTATTTT. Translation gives CATSRDASTDTQYF. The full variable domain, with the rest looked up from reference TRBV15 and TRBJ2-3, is DAMVIQNPRYQVTQFGKPVTLSCSQTLNHNVMYWYQQKSSQAPKLLFHYYDKDFNNEADTPDNFQSRRPNTSFCFLDIRSPGLGDTAMYLCATSRDASTDTQYFGPGTRLTVL.